The sample holds many counts of the clone carrying this TCR beta chain. Its antigen is still unknown. Read coverage stops 3 residues before the CDR3 terminus; the germline J gene supplies the remainder. The data are from a study of T cell clonality in common variable immunodeficiency. The study's findings and limits: Authors noted CVID clonality's cause needs subpopulation repertoire sequencing. Fewer TCRbeta clones were shared among CVID subjects than controls. Repertoire-complication correlations in CVID were limited by patient heterogeneity.

The CDR3 has 16 amino acids. The germline V gene has CDR1 SGHTA and CDR2 FQGTGA. Losses at the gene ends were 3 bases for V and 2 bases for J; bases not matched to a gene: 7. Sequencing input was equivalent genomic DNA from CVID and controls. The data were produced by immunoSEQ multiplex PCR, yet TCRdb's version contains in-frame clones alone and is incomplete. The sample presents approximately 81,000 clones, none singletons. The rearrangement links TRBV7-3 to TRBJ2-1, with 7 nucleotides matching TRBD1. The TCR was taken from a person aged 18-69 years in good health. The sequenced sample consisted of peripheral blood mononuclear cells. The CDR3 loop is CASSLIGTAAYNEQFF. Partial CDR3 DNA: TGTGCCAGCAGCTTGATTGGGACAGCGGCCTACAATGAG.